The rows below give T cell receptor beta chains drawn from one sample of a study of T cells in Graves' hyperthyroidism and ophthalmopathy. Each CDR3 protein is one row after TCRdb ran MiXCR on the multiplex PCR reads. In the table there are some 570,000 distinct CDR3 sequences, approximately 17% of which are singletons. Material: blood. The receptors here all came from a woman aged 18 to 35 with Graves' ophthalmopathy. Each CDR3 is given with its conserved first and last residue. The order of the fields is CDR3 DNA, CDR3 protein, V gene, clone size, J gene, D gene. D genes are given only for firm matches. The size of a clone is reported for some rows only, either as once, few or many, or as a class for expanded clones.

TGTGCCAGCAGCATCCTAGGGACGGGGAATGAAAAACTGTTTTTT | CASSILGTGNEKLFF | TRBV7-9 | few | TRBJ1-4 | .
TGCGCCAGCAGTGAGGGGAGACAGGGGAACCAAGAGACCCAGTACTTC | CASSEGRQGNQETQYF | TRBV10-1 | few | TRBJ2-5 | TRBD1
TGTGCCAGCAGTCCTGCAGGGGCCGCTAAGCCCCAGCATTTT | CASSPAGAAKPQHF | TRBV11-2 | . | TRBJ1-5 | .
TGCGCCAGCAGCTCCTCGACAGTTCAAGAGACCCAGTACTTC | CASSSSTVQETQYF | TRBV5-1 | few | TRBJ2-5 | .
TGTGCCAGCAGCTTAGCCTTGGGATCCTACAATGAGCAGTTCTTC | CASSLALGSYNEQFF | TRBV7-8 | many | TRBJ2-1 | .
TGCAGCGTTGACATCATAGGACCCACTTACCAAGATACGCAGTATTTT | CSVDIIGPTYQDTQYF | TRBV29-1 | few | TRBJ2-3 | .
TGTGCCAGCAGCACCATAGCGGTGGATACAGATACGCAGTATTTT | CASSTIAVDTDTQYF | TRBV13 | many | TRBJ2-3 | .
TGCAGCGTTGAGACTAGCGGGGGGTTCGCAGATACGCAGTATTTT | CSVETSGGFADTQYF | TRBV29-1 | . | TRBJ2-3 | TRBD2
TGTGCCAGTACCCCACAGGGTTCTGAAGCTTTCTTT | CASTPQGSEAFF | TRBV19 | . | TRBJ1-1 | .
TGTGCCAGCAGCCTAGGGGGCGCGGACTATGGCTACACCTTC | CASSLGGADYGYTF | TRBV5-5 | many | TRBJ1-2 | TRBD1
TGTGCCAGCAGAAGGGACGGGGATCAGCCCCAGCATTTT | CASRRDGDQPQHF | TRBV2 | few | TRBJ1-5 | .
TGCAGTGCTAGTCGAGGGCTAGCGGGAGATGGCGAGCAGTACTTC | CSASRGLAGDGEQYF | TRBV20-1 | . | TRBJ2-7 | TRBD2
TGTGCCAGCAGTGAAAACTTGGGGACAGGCACTGAAGCTTTCTTT | CASSENLGTGTEAFF | TRBV6-1 | many | TRBJ1-1 | TRBD1
TGTGCCAGCAGCTTGCAGGGGGGAGGAGGGGAGACCCAGTACTTC | CASSLQGGGGETQYF | TRBV5-5 | many | TRBJ2-5 | .
TGTGCCAGCAGTATCCTCGGGCACACTGAAGCTTTCTTT | CASSILGHTEAFF | TRBV27 | . | TRBJ1-1 | .
TGTGCCAGCGACGACAGCTCCCGCGGCTATGGCTACACCTTC | CASDDSSRGYGYTF | TRBV19 | . | TRBJ1-2 | .
TGCGCCAGCAGATCGCCCCCAGGGTTTGGCTACACCTTC | CASRSPPGFGYTF | TRBV5-1 | . | TRBJ1-2 | .
TGTGCCAGCAGCCCCTACGGGACAGGGTCCTACGAGCAGTACTTC | CASSPYGTGSYEQYF | TRBV11-2 | many | TRBJ2-7 | TRBD1
TGTGCCAGCAGATCTCACTACGAGCAGTACTTC | CASRSHYEQYF | TRBV6-1 | many | TRBJ2-7 | .
TGTGCCAGCAGCTTCTCCAGTGCGGCTAGCGGGAGCAATGAGCAGTTCTTC | CASSFSSAASGSNEQFF | TRBV7-3 | few | TRBJ2-1 | TRBD2
TGTGCCAGCAGTTTTGGTGGTCCCTACTACGAGCAGTACTTC | CASSFGGPYYEQYF | TRBV28 | many | TRBJ2-7 | .
TGCGCCAGCAGCCAAGCTGGACAGTTCCGCGGGACTGAAGCTTTCTTT | CASSQAGQFRGTEAFF | TRBV4-3 | few | TRBJ1-1 | .
TGCAGCGTTGAAGTCGGGGGCGCTGAAGCTTTCTTT | CSVEVGGAEAFF | TRBV29-1 | few | TRBJ1-1 | .
TGTGCCAGCGGCCCCCGACAGGGTGGAAATCAGCCCCAGCATTTT | CASGPRQGGNQPQHF | TRBV7-8 | . | TRBJ1-5 | TRBD1
TGTGCCAGTAGTATGGACGGGAAATTCACTGAAGCTTTCTTT | CASSMDGKFTEAFF | TRBV19 | . | TRBJ1-1 | .
TGTGCCAGCAGCTCCATGCAGGGGCCCAACACTGAAGCTTTCTTT | CASSSMQGPNTEAFF | TRBV5-4 | . | TRBJ1-1 | .
TGTGCCAGCAGTTACTTATCCCACAATGAGCAGTTCTTC | CASSYLSHNEQFF | TRBV6-5 | . | TRBJ2-1 | .
TGTGCCAGCAGTCTACCAGGGTCTACGGGCGGCTACACCTTC | CASSLPGSTGGYTF | TRBV28 | many | TRBJ1-2 | .
TGTGCCAGCAGTTATTTCCAGGGAGACCAGCCCCAGCATTTT | CASSYFQGDQPQHF | TRBV12-3/TRBV12-4 | . | TRBJ1-5 | .
TGTGCCAGCAGTTCCCCCGGGACTAGCGGGCCCGAGCAGTACTTC | CASSSPGTSGPEQYF | TRBV28 | . | TRBJ2-7 | TRBD2
TGTGCCAGCAGTTTAGGGCGTCTCGGAGAAACTAACTATGGCTACACCTTC | CASSLGRLGETNYGYTF | TRBV28 | many | TRBJ1-2 | .
TGTGCCAGCAGCTTGCCGGACGGGATCGGAGGCTACACCTTC | CASSLPDGIGGYTF | TRBV5-5 | many | TRBJ1-2 | .
TGTGCCAGCAGCCCCTCTGGACTAGCGGGACTGACCTACAATGAGCAGTTCTTC | CASSPSGLAGLTYNEQFF | TRBV7-8 | . | TRBJ2-1 | TRBD2
TGCAGTGCTAGTGCCTCAATAGCGGGAGGGGATGAGCAGTTCTTC | CSASASIAGGDEQFF | TRBV20-1 | many | TRBJ2-1 | TRBD2
TGTGCCAGCAGTTTACCACAGGGGGCAGGGTATAATTCACCCCTCCACTTT | CASSLPQGAGYNSPLHF | TRBV28 | . | TRBJ1-6 | TRBD1
TGTGCCTGGAGTAGTTTTAGCGGGAGCTACAATGAGCAGTTCTTC | CAWSSFSGSYNEQFF | TRBV30 | many | TRBJ2-1 | TRBD2
TGTGCCAGCAGTTTACCCCATTTCTCCCCCCAAAGCACCATATATTTT | CASSLPHFSPQSTIYF | TRBV28 | . | TRBJ1-3 | .
TGCAGTGCAAGAGATCAAGCGGGAGGGAATACGCAGTATTTT | CSARDQAGGNTQYF | TRBV20-1 | . | TRBJ2-3 | TRBD2
TGTGCCTGGAGTGTACGAAGTAGCGGCTCCTACAATGAGCGGTTCTTC | CAWSVRSSGSYNERFF | TRBV30 | . | TRBJ2-1 | .
TGTGCCAGCAGTGAATCAACAGGGGCAGGTTCACCCCTCCACTTT | CASSESTGAGSPLHF | TRBV25-1 | . | TRBJ1-6 | TRBD1
TGTGCCTGGAGTGTAGTGGCCTTGGTCACCGGGGAGCTGTTTTTT | CAWSVVALVTGELFF | TRBV30 | many | TRBJ2-2 | .
TGTGCCACCAGCAGAAACAGGGGACCTACTAATGAAAAACTGTTTTTT | CATSRNRGPTNEKLFF | TRBV15 | few | TRBJ1-4 | TRBD1
TGCAGTGCTAGCCCCCTCTACAGGGGATTAAATCAGCCCCAGCATTTT | CSASPLYRGLNQPQHF | TRBV20-1 | few | TRBJ1-5 | TRBD1
TGTGCCAGCAGCGTAGGGAGCGACGAAGGGAATGAGCAGTTCTTC | CASSVGSDEGNEQFF | TRBV9 | many | TRBJ2-1 | .
TGTGCCAGCTCACCTAGGTCTGGAAACACCATATATTTT | CASSPRSGNTIYF | TRBV5-1 | many | TRBJ1-3 | .
TGTGCCAGCAAGAAGCTAGCGGGAGAATATACCGGGGAGCTGTTTTTT | CASKKLAGEYTGELFF | TRBV2 | many | TRBJ2-2 | TRBD2
TGTGCCAGCAGTTTCTTGGAGGGGTCAACCCGGGGCTACACCTTC | CASSFLEGSTRGYTF | TRBV28 | many | TRBJ1-2 | .
TGTGCCAGCAGCCAAGGGGAGGAGGGCTATGGCTACACCTTC | CASSQGEEGYGYTF | TRBV7-2 | many | TRBJ1-2 | .
TGCAGTGCTAGAGATCAGACCACTGAAGCTTTCTTT | CSARDQTTEAFF | TRBV20-1 | many | TRBJ1-1 | .